The 13 T cell receptor beta chains given below trace back to one sample, sequenced in a study of T cells in tuberculosis. Thawed, overnight-rested PBMC were stained with GMM-loaded CD1B tetramer, viability dye and anti-CD3, then sorted. CD1B tetramers were loaded with Rhodococcus equi-derived C32 glucose monomycolate. Only in-frame clones appear in the TCRdb table, and some are missing; sequencing was by immunoSEQ multiplex PCR. The sample records approximately 59,000 clones, over 75% being singletons. Sequences were obtained from CD1b-GMM tetramer-negative cells sorted from PBMCs. Receptor source: an adult woman with latent tuberculosis.

J is TRBJ1-2 and V is TRBV4-3; D may be TRBD1 (5 bases). CDR3 size: 14 residues. Trimming stripped 1 base from V and 8 bases from J, with 14 bases between. Germline V gives CDR1 LGHNA, CDR2 YSLEER. The CDR3 DNA sequence: TGCGCCAGCAGCCAAGTTCGGGCGGGGCACGGCTACACCTTC. It encodes CASSQVRAGHGYTF.

V and J are TRBV11-3 and TRBJ2-1; 8 bases line up with TRBD1. The V segment lost 4 bases and the J segment 0 bases; nucleotides outside the gene matches: 5. This CDR3 spans 16 amino acids. The germline V gene encodes CDR1 SGHNT and CDR2 YENEEA. CDR3 sequence: CASSSRTGSSYNEQFF. CDR3 bases: TGTGCCAGCAGCTCACGGACAGGGAGCTCCTACAATGAGCAGTTCTTC.

CDR3 sequence: CAISESGTGLGGYTF. As DNA, the CDR3 is TGTGCCATCAGTGAGTCCGGGACAGGGTTAGGTGGCTACACCTTC. The V and J genes are TRBV10-3 and TRBJ1-2; 9 positions match TRBD1. The J segment lost 7 bases and the V segment lost 0 bases, leaving 6 bases of the junction unmatched. The CDR3 runs 15 residues. CDR1 is ENHRY, CDR2 SYGVKD, per germline.

The J gene is TRBJ2-2, the V gene TRBV4-3; tentative D call: TRBD2 (5 bases). This CDR3 is 15 amino acids long. Germline assignment: CDR1 LGHNA and CDR2 YSLEER. Trimming removed 0 bases from V and 4 bases from J, with 9 bases in between. The CDR3 loop reads CASSQDSRVTGELFF. In DNA, the CDR3 is TGCGCCAGCAGCCAAGACTCGAGGGTCACCGGGGAGCTGTTTTTT.

The chain couples TRBV2 to TRBJ2-7; 7 bases align to TRBD1. Looked up from germline, CDR1 is SNHLY and CDR2 is FYNNEI. V lost 4 bases and J lost 6; bases outside the gene matches: 15. This CDR3 comprises 16 residues. CDR3 loop: CASSGSGTVGSREQYF. The CDR3 nucleotides are TGTGCCAGCAGTGGCTCCGGGACAGTGGGTTCCCGCGAGCAGTACTTC.

This sequence joins TRBV30 and TRBJ1-1, with D possibly being TRBD1 (5 bases). From germline, CDR1 is GTSNPN and CDR2 SVGIG (reference sequence). The CDR3 totals 13 residues. The V and J ends lost 2 bases and 8 bases respectively, with 15 bases between them. The chain's CDR3 is CAWSLGPRGEAFF. CDR3 coding DNA: TGTGCCTGGAGTTTGGGACCGCGGGGCGAAGCTTTCTTT.

The J gene is TRBJ2-7, the V gene TRBV6-6; tentative D call: TRBD2 (5 bases). The CDR3 covers 14 residues. Between the trimmed V and J ends, which lost 4 bases and 4 bases, there was a span of 14 bases. Germline CDR1 is MNHNY and CDR2 is SVGAGI (reference sequence). CDR3 DNA: TGTGCCAGCAGTTCTGACCTCCGAGGGTACGAGCAGTACTTC. This codes for CASSSDLRGYEQYF.

The rearrangement uses TRBV28 and TRBJ2-7; the D gene is possibly TRBD2 (6 bases). CDR3 length: 16 amino acids. Germline V gene sequence: CDR1 MDHEN, CDR2 SYDVKM. The V end lost 3 bases, the J end lost 3 bases, and 18 bases lay between the germline ends. CDR3 bases: TGTGCCAGCAGTTTTTCAAGACTAGAAGTGGACTACGAGCAGTACTTC. This translates into CASSFSRLEVDYEQYF. The full variable domain, completed using reference TRBV28 and TRBJ2-7, is DVKVTQSSRYLVKRTGEKVFLECVQDMDHENMFWYRQDPGLGLRLIYFSYDVKMKEKGDIPEGYSVSREKKERFSLILESASTNQTSMYLCASSFSRLEVDYEQYFGPGTRLTVT.

This chain connects TRBV30 to TRBJ1-5; a possible D gene is TRBD1 (6 bases). The CDR3 length is 14 residues. The germline V gene encodes CDR1 GTSNPN and CDR2 SVGIG (reference sequence). With 2 bases removed from V and 5 bases from J, the gap between germline ends came to 13 bases. The CDR3 region has the DNA TGTGCCTGGAGTATCACAGGGTATCATCAGCCCCAGCATTTT. This gives the protein CAWSITGYHQPQHF.

V gene TRBV18 combines with J gene TRBJ1-2, with 7 bases lining up with TRBD1. Germline CDR1 KGHSH, CDR2 LQKENI. The V segment lost 0 bases and the J segment 8 bases; nucleotides outside the gene matches: 9. The length of the CDR3 is 15 residues. The CDR3 protein is CASSPPMKGARGYTF. DNA for the CDR3: TGTGCCAGCTCACCACCTATGAAGGGGGCTCGAGGCTACACCTTC.

The V call is TRBV28, the J call TRBJ1-4; D not certain. V was shortened by 6 bases and J by 5 bases, with 16 bases between the two germline ends. The germline gives CDR1 MDHEN, CDR2 SYDVKM. The CDR3 runs to 15 residues. This CDR3 is CASREITGLNEKLFF. The CDR3, as DNA: TGTGCCAGCAGAGAGATCACTGGGCTCAATGAAAAACTGTTTTTT.

V is TRBV28 and J is TRBJ1-2; the match to TRBD1 covers 8 bases. Germline loops: CDR1 MDHEN, CDR2 SYDVKM. J gave up 0 bases and V 6 bases, and 9 bases lay outside the gene matches. The CDR3 loop spans 16 amino acids. The CDR3 DNA sequence: TGTGCCAGCAGCCACCGCCGGACAGGGACTAACTATGGCTACACCTTC. Amino acids: CASSHRRTGTNYGYTF.

The V and J genes are TRBV7-9 and TRBJ2-7, with TRBD2 matching 9 bases. The CDR3 totals 15 residues. Germline values: CDR1 SEHNR, CDR2 FQNEAQ (reference sequence). Germline trimming cut 1 base from V and 7 bases from J; bases unmatched to any gene: 8. The DNA for the CDR3 is TGTGCCAGCAGCTTAGGGCTAGCGGGAACGCGGGAGCAGTACTTC. Translated, it gives CASSLGLAGTREQYF.